The next 5 T cell receptor beta chains were all read from a single sample in a study of shared clonotypes between healthy human individuals. The method was immunoSEQ multiplex PCR; TCRdb's version includes in-frame clones alone and lacks a portion of them. Of a few million clones in the sample, over 85% are singletons; the top ten hold around 0.4%. The specimen was naive CD4+ T cells from PBMCs. The subset denotes: CD45RA+ positively selected. These receptors came from a man aged 18 to 35 in good health. Some clones in this sample may be carry-over from other donors' samples.

CDR3 loop: CAWGWGLALEQYF. The CDR3 region has the DNA TGTGCCTGGGGCTGGGGACTAGCCCTCGAGCAGTACTTC. This chain uses TRBV30 with TRBJ2-7, with 9 bases lining up with TRBD2. From germline, CDR1 is GTSNPN and CDR2 SVGIG (reference sequence). This CDR3 has 13 amino acids. Trimming took 5 bases from V and 6 from J; bases not matched to a gene: 8.

V usage is TRBV5-1 and J usage is TRBJ2-5, with D possibly matching TRBD2 (6 bases). The CDR3 totals 15 residues. The ends were cut back, 5 bases at V and 3 bases at J, with 17 bases in the middle. The germline gives CDR1 SGHRS, CDR2 YFSETQ. CDR3 DNA: TGCGCCAGCAGTCCATGGGGAGGCAGGGAAGAGACCCAGTACTTC. This codes for CASSPWGGREETQYF.

V gene TRBV5-1 combines with J gene TRBJ2-7; 11 positions agree with TRBD1. The CDR3 has 16 amino acids. Germline V gene data show CDR1 as SGHRS and CDR2 as YFSETQ. V was clipped by 2 bases and J by 5 bases; unmatched bases: 9. The DNA for the CDR3 is TGCGCCAGCAGCTTCGGACAGGGGGCATCCCCTAACGAGCAGTACTTC. Translated: CASSFGQGASPNEQYF.

On this clone: The identical CDR3 is also encoded by other nucleotide sequences in the sample. V is TRBV11-2 and J is TRBJ2-7; a possible D gene is TRBD2 (5 bases). Trimming cost V 5 bases and J 0 bases, with 11 bases left between them. CDR1 is SGHAT, CDR2 FQNNGV, per germline. The CDR3 is 14 amino acids. CDR3 nucleotides: TGTGCCAGCAGCCCCCGAGGGAGCTCCTACGAGCAGTACTTC. It translates to CASSPRGSSYEQYF.

The genes are TRBV10-3 and TRBJ2-3, with D maybe TRBD1 (6 bases). CDR3 length equals 12 residues. V lost 11 bases and J 2 bases, leaving 11 bases between the germline ends. Germline CDR1 reads ENHRY; CDR2 reads SYGVKD. This chain's CDR3 is CASGQSTDTQYF. CDR3 sequence (DNA): TGTGCCTCCGGACAGTCCACAGATACGCAGTATTTT.